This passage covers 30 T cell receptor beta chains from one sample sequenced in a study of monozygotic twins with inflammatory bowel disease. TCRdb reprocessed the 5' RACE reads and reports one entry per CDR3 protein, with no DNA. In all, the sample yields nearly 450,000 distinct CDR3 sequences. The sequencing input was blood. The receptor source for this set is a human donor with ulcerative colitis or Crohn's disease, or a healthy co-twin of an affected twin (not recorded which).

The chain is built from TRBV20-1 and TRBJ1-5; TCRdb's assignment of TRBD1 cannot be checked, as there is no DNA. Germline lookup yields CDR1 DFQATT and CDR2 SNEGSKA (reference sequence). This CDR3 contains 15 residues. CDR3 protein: CSAPREGGGNQPQHF.

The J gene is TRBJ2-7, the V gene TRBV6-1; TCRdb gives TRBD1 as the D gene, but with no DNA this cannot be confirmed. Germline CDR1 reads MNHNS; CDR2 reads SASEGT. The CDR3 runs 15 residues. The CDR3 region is CASSLTRDSAYEQYF.

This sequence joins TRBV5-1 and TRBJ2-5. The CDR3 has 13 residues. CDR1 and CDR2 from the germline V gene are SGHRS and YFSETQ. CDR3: CASSLGFQETQYF.

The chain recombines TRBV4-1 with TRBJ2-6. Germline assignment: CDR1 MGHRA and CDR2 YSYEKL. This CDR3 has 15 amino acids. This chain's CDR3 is CASSQENEGANVLTF.

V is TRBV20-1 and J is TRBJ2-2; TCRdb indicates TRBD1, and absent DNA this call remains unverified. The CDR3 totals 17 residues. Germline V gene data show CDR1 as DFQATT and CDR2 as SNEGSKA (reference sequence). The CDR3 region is CSAVPPPGQGRTGELFF.

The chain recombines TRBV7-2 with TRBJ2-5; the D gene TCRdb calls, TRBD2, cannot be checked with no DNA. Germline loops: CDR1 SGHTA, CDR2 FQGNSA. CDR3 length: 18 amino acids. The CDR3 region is CASSLAYSGGPFQETQYF. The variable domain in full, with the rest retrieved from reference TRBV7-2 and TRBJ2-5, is GAGVSQSPSNKVTEKGKDVELRCDPISGHTALYWYRQSLGQGLEFLIYFQGNSAPDKSGLPSDRFSAERTGGSVSTLTIQRTQQEDSAVYLCASSLAYSGGPFQETQYFGPGTRLLVL.

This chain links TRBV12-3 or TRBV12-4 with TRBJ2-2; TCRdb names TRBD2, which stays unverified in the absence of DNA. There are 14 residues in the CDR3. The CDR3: CANLLETTSGELFF.

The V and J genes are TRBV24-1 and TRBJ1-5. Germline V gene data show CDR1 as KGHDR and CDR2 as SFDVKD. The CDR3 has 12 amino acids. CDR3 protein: CATSVGSQPQHF.

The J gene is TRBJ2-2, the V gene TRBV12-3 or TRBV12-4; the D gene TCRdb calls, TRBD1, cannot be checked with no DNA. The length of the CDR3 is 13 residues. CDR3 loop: CASSNRVAGELFF.

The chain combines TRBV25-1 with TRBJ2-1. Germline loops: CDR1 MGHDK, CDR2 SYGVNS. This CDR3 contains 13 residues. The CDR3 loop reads CASERSSYNEQFF.

The chain's CDR3 is CASSQTTEYEQYF. The chain joins TRBV12-3 or TRBV12-4 to TRBJ2-7. The CDR3 runs to 13 residues.

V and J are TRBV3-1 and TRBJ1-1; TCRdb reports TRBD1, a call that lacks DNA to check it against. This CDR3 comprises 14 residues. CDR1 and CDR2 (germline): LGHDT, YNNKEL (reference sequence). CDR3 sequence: CASTSIGGNTEAFF.

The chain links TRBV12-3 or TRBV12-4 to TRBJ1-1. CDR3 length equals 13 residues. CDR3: CASREDRNTEAFF.

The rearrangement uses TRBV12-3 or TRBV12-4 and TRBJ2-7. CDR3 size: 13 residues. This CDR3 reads CASSLGSLYEQYF.

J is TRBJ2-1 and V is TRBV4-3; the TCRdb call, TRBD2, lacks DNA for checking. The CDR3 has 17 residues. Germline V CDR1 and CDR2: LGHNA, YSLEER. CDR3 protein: CASSPGLAGATYNEQFF.

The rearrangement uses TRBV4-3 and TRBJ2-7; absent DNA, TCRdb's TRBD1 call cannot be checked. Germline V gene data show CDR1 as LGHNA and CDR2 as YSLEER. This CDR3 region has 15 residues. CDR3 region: CASSQIGGPSYEQYF.

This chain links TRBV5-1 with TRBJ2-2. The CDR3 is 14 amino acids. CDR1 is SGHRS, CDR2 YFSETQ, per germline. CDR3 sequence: CASSFQLYTGELFF. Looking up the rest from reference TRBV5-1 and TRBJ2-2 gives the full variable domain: KAGVTQTPRYLIKTRGQQVTLSCSPISGHRSVSWYQQTPGQGLQFLFEYFSETQRNKGNFPGRFSGRQFSNSRSEMNVSTLELGDSALYLCASSFQLYTGELFFGEGSRLTVL.

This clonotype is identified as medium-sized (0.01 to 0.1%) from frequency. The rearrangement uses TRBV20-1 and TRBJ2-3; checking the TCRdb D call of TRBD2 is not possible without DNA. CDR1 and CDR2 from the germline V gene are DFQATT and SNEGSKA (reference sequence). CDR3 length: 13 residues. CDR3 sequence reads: CSARREIPDTQYF.

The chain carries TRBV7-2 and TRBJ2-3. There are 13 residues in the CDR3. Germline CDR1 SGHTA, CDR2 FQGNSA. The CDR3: CASSLQATDTQYF. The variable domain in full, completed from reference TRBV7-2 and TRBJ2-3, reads GAGVSQSPSNKVTEKGKDVELRCDPISGHTALYWYRQSLGQGLEFLIYFQGNSAPDKSGLPSDRFSAERTGGSVSTLTIQRTQQEDSAVYLCASSLQATDTQYFGPGTRLTVL.

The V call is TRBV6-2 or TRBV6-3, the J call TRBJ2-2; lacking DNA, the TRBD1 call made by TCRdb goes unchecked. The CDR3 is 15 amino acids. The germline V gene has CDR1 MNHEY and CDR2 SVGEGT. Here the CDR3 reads CASSQGPYRAGELFF.

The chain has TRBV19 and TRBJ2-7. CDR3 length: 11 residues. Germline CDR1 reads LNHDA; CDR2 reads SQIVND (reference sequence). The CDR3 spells CASSTSTEQYF.

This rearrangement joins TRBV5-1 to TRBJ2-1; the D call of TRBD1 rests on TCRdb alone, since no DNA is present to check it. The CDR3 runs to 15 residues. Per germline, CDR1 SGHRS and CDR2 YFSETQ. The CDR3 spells CASSLALGQLNEQFF.

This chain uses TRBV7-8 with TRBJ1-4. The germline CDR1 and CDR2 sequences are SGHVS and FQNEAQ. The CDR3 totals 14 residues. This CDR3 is CASSHQEVFGKLFF.

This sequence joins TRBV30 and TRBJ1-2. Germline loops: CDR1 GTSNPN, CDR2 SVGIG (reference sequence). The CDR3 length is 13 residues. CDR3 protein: CAWTGRTDYGYTF.

The CDR3 protein is CSASPSAGRGGDGYTF. This chain uses TRBV20-1 with TRBJ1-2; there is no DNA to check the TCRdb D call of TRBD1. The CDR3 is made up of 16 amino acids. From germline, CDR1 is DFQATT and CDR2 SNEGSKA (reference sequence).

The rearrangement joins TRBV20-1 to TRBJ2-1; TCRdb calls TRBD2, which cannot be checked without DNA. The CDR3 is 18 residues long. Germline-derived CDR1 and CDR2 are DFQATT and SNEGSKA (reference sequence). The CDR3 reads CSARAHLGTSGSMNEQFF.

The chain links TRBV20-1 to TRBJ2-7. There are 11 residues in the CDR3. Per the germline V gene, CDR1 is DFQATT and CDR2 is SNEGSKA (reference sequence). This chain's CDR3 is CSASTVGEQYF.

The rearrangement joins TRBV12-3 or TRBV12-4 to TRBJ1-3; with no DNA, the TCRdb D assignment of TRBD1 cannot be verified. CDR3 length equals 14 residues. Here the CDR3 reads CASSVTGGGNTIYF.

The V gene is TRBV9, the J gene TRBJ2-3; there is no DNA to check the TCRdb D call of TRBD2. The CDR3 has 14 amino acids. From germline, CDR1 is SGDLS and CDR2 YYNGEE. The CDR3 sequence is CASNEGGPPDTQYF.

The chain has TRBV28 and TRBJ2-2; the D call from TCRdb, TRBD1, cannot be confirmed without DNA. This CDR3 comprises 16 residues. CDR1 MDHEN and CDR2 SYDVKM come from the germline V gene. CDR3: CASSSLGTVNTGELFF.